Listed here are 32 T cell receptor beta chains from one sample, sequenced in a study of cytomegalovirus exposure and HLA in healthy donors. Primers for the PCR totalled 60 Vbeta and 13 Jbeta. TCRdb keeps only in-frame clones here, not all; method: immunoSEQ multiplex PCR. Listed are over 100,000 clones; about 1.5% falls within the top ten. Sequencing used PBMCs. The source is a woman in her forties in good health and CMV-seropositive.

The genes are TRBV5-1 and TRBJ2-1; TRBD2 matches 8 bases. Trimming took 5 bases from V and 4 from J; bases not matched to a gene: 11. Germline CDR1 and CDR2: SGHRS and YFSETQ. CDR3 length equals 16 residues. CDR3 in DNA: TGCGCCAGCAGACCTGAACCAGGACTAGCTTACAATGAGCAGTTCTTC. Protein product: CASRPEPGLAYNEQFF.

The V call is TRBV5-8, the J call TRBJ1-1, with D maybe TRBD1 (5 bases). Germline lookup yields CDR1 SGHTS and CDR2 YDEGEE. The CDR3 loop spans 14 amino acids. Trimming shortened V by 8 bases and J by 4 bases, and 18 bases separated the two germline ends. The CDR3 region has the DNA TGTGCCAGGGTGGGTACGGACGGGGGCACTGAAGCTTTCTTT. Translation: CARVGTDGGTEAFF.

The chain has TRBV25-1 and TRBJ2-5, with D maybe TRBD2 (5 bases). The CDR3 has 14 residues. Germline lookup yields CDR1 MGHDK and CDR2 SYGVNS. The V gene lost 4 bases and the J gene lost 1 base, with 10 bases spanning the gap. CDR3 coding DNA: TGTGCCAGCAGTGCCCGGGGAACCCAAGAGACCCAGTACTTC. Translating it yields CASSARGTQETQYF.

The chain carries TRBV5-1 and TRBJ2-1, with 8 positions matching TRBD1. This CDR3 contains 17 residues. The V and J ends lost 1 base and 5 bases, in that order; junction bases with no gene match: 11. Germline V lookup: CDR1 SGHRS, CDR2 YFSETQ. The CDR3 region has the DNA TGCGCCAGCAGCTTGTCCCTGGACAGGGAGGTCAACAATGAGCAGTTCTTC. Amino acid sequence: CASSLSLDREVNNEQFF.

J is TRBJ1-2 and V is TRBV4-2; 9 bases match TRBD1. The germline CDR1 and CDR2 sequences are LGHNA and YNFKEQ. The CDR3 is 15 amino acids. Trimming took 5 bases from V and 1 from J; bases not matched to a gene: 5. CDR3 nucleotides: TGTGCCAGCAGCAACCGACAGGGGGATAACTATGGCTACACCTTC. It encodes CASSNRQGDNYGYTF.

This chain links TRBV7-9 with TRBJ1-1, with unresolved D. CDR3 length equals 14 residues. V was trimmed by 7 bases and J by 7 bases, leaving 19 bases between them. Germline loops: CDR1 SEHNR, CDR2 FQNEAQ (reference sequence). CDR3 DNA sequence: TGTGCCAGCACCCTGACGGGATCCGGGGATGAAGCTTTCTTT. Encoded protein: CASTLTGSGDEAFF.

The chain carries TRBV30 and TRBJ1-5, with D possibly matching TRBD1 (5 bases). CDR1 is GTSNPN, CDR2 SVGIG, per germline (reference sequence). The CDR3 is made up of 13 amino acids. Trimming cost V 7 bases and J 1 base, with 11 bases left between them. CDR3 DNA: TGTGCCTATTCGGGGGGGAGCAATCAGCCCCAGCATTTT. Translation: CAYSGGSNQPQHF.

The CDR3 protein is CASRRQGFTDTQYF. CDR3 nucleotide sequence: TGTGCCAGCAGGAGACAGGGTTTCACAGATACGCAGTATTTT. The chain couples TRBV2 to TRBJ2-3; 7 bases match TRBD1. V lost 6 bases and J lost 2; bases outside the gene matches: 5. The CDR3 totals 14 residues. Germline V gene data show CDR1 as SNHLY and CDR2 as FYNNEI.

CDR3 sequence reads: CSVQAPEQYF. The CDR3 coding sequence is TGCAGCGTTCAGGCCCCCGAGCAGTACTTC. The V and J genes are TRBV29-1 and TRBJ2-7, with no clear D. V was clipped by 5 bases and J by 6 bases, with 8 bases between them. The length of the CDR3 is 10 residues. The germline CDR1 and CDR2 sequences are SQVTM and ANQGSEA.

The chain recombines TRBV4-3 with TRBJ1-2, with D hard to call. The CDR3 sequence is 13 residues long. Germline V gives CDR1 LGHNA, CDR2 YSLEER. Trimming took off 3 bases at V and 4 bases at J, with 9 bases between the two ends. The CDR3 loop reads CASSQTGVYGYTF. As DNA, the CDR3 is TGCGCCAGCAGCCAGACCGGGGTCTATGGCTACACCTTC.

The V call is TRBV5-6, the J call TRBJ2-5, with D possibly matching TRBD2 (6 bases). V was pared by 6 bases and J by 7 bases, with 16 bases between. The CDR3 covers 13 residues. The germline V gene encodes CDR1 SGHDT and CDR2 YYEEEE. This CDR3 is CASNSGTFGTQYF. CDR3 DNA sequence: TGTGCCAGCAACTCCGGGACTTTCGGGACCCAGTACTTC.

V usage is TRBV4-1 and J usage is TRBJ1-1, with D maybe TRBD1 (6 bases). The CDR3 is made up of 16 amino acids. Germline loops: CDR1 MGHRA, CDR2 YSYEKL. Trimming pared 4 bases from V and 0 bases from J, leaving 15 bases between. In DNA form, the CDR3 reads TGCGCCAGCAGCCTCCGGGACACCATTTTGAACACTGAAGCTTTCTTT. Translated: CASSLRDTILNTEAFF.

The chain has TRBV11-2 and TRBJ2-3, with 12 nucleotides matching TRBD2. The CDR3 is 16 amino acids. Germline-derived CDR1 and CDR2 are SGHAT and FQNNGV. V lost 5 bases, J lost 2 bases, and 5 bases stayed unmatched. CDR3 sequence: CASSARLAGVTDTQYF. In DNA, the CDR3 is TGTGCCAGCAGCGCTCGACTAGCGGGGGTCACAGATACGCAGTATTTT.

The genes are TRBV15 and TRBJ2-5; 7 bases match TRBD2. The trim removed 7 bases at V and 9 bases at J, leaving 14 bases unmatched. CDR3 length: 14 residues. Germline V CDR1 and CDR2: LNHNV, YYDKDF (reference sequence). CDR3 sequence reads: CATTPSGHYGPQYF. The CDR3 DNA reads TGTGCCACCACCCCTAGCGGACACTACGGCCCCCAGTACTTC.

V gene TRBV29-1 combines with J gene TRBJ2-7; the D gene is possibly TRBD2 (5 bases). Germline assignment: CDR1 SQVTM and CDR2 ANQGSEA. Trimming stripped 7 bases from V and 0 bases from J, with 13 bases between. CDR3 size: 13 residues. The CDR3 region is CSATSGGSYEQYF. The CDR3 nucleotides read TGCAGCGCTACGAGCGGAGGCTCCTACGAGCAGTACTTC.

The V call is TRBV27, the J call TRBJ2-7; possibly TRBD1 for D (6 bases). The CDR3 runs to 13 residues. In germline, CDR1 is MNHEY, CDR2 SMNVEV (reference sequence). Deletions cut 6 bases from V and 5 bases from J, with 14 bases between. CDR3 sequence: CASRETGFHEQYF. CDR3 DNA: TGTGCCAGCAGGGAGACAGGTTTCCACGAGCAGTACTTC.

V is TRBV4-3 and J is TRBJ2-5, with 11 bases fitting TRBD2. CDR3 length equals 18 residues. CDR1 is LGHNA and CDR2 is YSLEER in the germline V gene. V trimming: 4 bases; J trimming: 1 base; junction bases outside the gene matches: 11. For the CDR3, the DNA is TGCGCCAGCAGCCCTCGACTAGCGGGGCCCCCCTCCCAAGAGACCCAGTACTTC. Amino acids: CASSPRLAGPPSQETQYF.

J is TRBJ1-5 and V is TRBV27; 11 bases are a match to TRBD1. The germline V gene encodes CDR1 MNHEY and CDR2 SMNVEV (reference sequence). Trimming at V came to 8 bases and at J to 6 bases, leaving 6 bases not matched to a gene. The CDR3 is 14 amino acids. In DNA form, the CDR3 reads TGTGCCAGCGGGACAGGGGGTATGGTTCAGCCCCAGCATTTT. Translated, it gives CASGTGGMVQPQHF.

This chain connects TRBV27 to TRBJ2-7; D is possibly TRBD2 (5 bases). The V gene's germline CDR1 is MNHEY and CDR2 SMNVEV (reference sequence). Deletions cut 4 bases from V and 12 bases from J, with 16 bases between. The CDR3 loop spans 12 amino acids. The CDR3 here is CASSSQERRMYF. Written as DNA, the CDR3 is TGTGCCAGCAGTTCCCAGGAAAGGAGGATGTACTTC.

The J gene is TRBJ1-1, the V gene TRBV5-1; D not certain. Germline CDR1 is SGHRS and CDR2 is YFSETQ. This CDR3 has 13 residues. Trimming took 5 bases from V and 4 from J, leaving 12 bases between them. The CDR3 protein is CASRPLEGTEAFF. In DNA form, the CDR3 reads TGCGCCAGCAGGCCCCTCGAGGGCACTGAAGCTTTCTTT. Based on the CDR3 plus reference TRBV5-1 and TRBJ1-1, the full variable domain is KAGVTQTPRYLIKTRGQQVTLSCSPISGHRSVSWYQQTPGQGLQFLFEYFSETQRNKGNFPGRFSGRQFSNSRSEMNVSTLELGDSALYLCASRPLEGTEAFFGQGTRLTVV.

As for this clone: A read error is likely, as this CDR3 ends without the conserved phenylalanine or tryptophan. No DNA is shown, since the ends of the CDR3 on it are uncertain; the CDR3 is the one TCRdb lists. The V gene is TRBV7-9, the J gene TRBJ2-3; whether TRBD2, the table's D call, matches the DNA was not checked. The CDR3 is 13 residues long, counting both termini. Per the germline V gene, CDR1 is SEHNR and CDR2 is FQNEAQ (reference sequence). This CDR3 is CASSPRQAAEVSP.

The chain has TRBV15 and TRBJ2-3; weak D call: TRBD2 (7 bases). The V end lost 5 bases, the J end lost 4 bases, and 19 bases lay between the germline ends. The V gene's germline CDR1 is LNHNV and CDR2 YYDKDF (reference sequence). The CDR3 consists of 16 residues. CDR3 DNA: TGTGCCACCAGCCTCAACCCGGGGGGCTTAGCAGATACGCAGTATTTT. This translates into CATSLNPGGLADTQYF.

V gene TRBV6-6 combines with J gene TRBJ1-5; D perhaps matches TRBD1 (5 bases). The CDR3 totals 15 residues. Trimming removed 2 bases from V and 7 bases from J, with 15 bases in between. In germline, CDR1 is MNHNY, CDR2 SVGAGI (reference sequence). The CDR3 DNA follows: TGTGCCAGCAGTTACCCCGACAGCCGTCAGCAGCCCCAGCATTTT. Its translation: CASSYPDSRQQPQHF.

The rearrangement links TRBV27 to TRBJ2-1; 10 bases map to TRBD2. In germline, CDR1 is MNHEY, CDR2 SMNVEV (reference sequence). There are 16 residues in the CDR3. Losses at the gene ends were 0 bases for V and 7 bases for J; bases not matched to a gene: 6. The CDR3 reads CASSLSAGGSRNEQFF. Here the CDR3 DNA reads TGTGCCAGCAGTTTATCAGCGGGAGGGTCTAGGAATGAGCAGTTCTTC.

The chain is built from TRBV28 and TRBJ2-2; D is ambiguous. V was clipped by 6 bases and J by 8 bases, with 7 bases between them. The germline V gene encodes CDR1 MDHEN and CDR2 SYDVKM. The CDR3 sequence is 11 residues long. In DNA, the CDR3 is TGTGCCAGCAGCTCCCGGGGGGAGCTGTTTTTT. Residues: CASSSRGELFF. Full variable domain (remainder filled in from reference TRBV28 and TRBJ2-2): DVKVTQSSRYLVKRTGEKVFLECVQDMDHENMFWYRQDPGLGLRLIYFSYDVKMKEKGDIPEGYSVSREKKERFSLILESASTNQTSMYLCASSSRGELFFGEGSRLTVL.

The chain recombines TRBV2 with TRBJ2-7, with 7 bases that match TRBD2. Germline lookup yields CDR1 SNHLY and CDR2 FYNNEI. The J segment lost 3 bases and the V segment lost 7 bases, leaving 12 bases of the junction unmatched. The CDR3 has 15 amino acids. CDR3 nucleotides: TGTGCCAGCATAAAGTCGTGGGAGGGAGACTACGAGCAGTACTTC. It translates to CASIKSWEGDYEQYF. Combining the CDR3 with reference TRBV2 and TRBJ2-7 gives the whole variable domain EPEVTQTPSHQVTQMGQEVILRCVPISNHLYFYWYRQILGQKVEFLVSFYNNEISEKSEIFDDQFSVERPDGSNFTLKIRSTKLEDSAMYFCASIKSWEGDYEQYFGPGTRLTVT.

The rearrangement uses TRBV2 and TRBJ2-3; D may be TRBD2 (6 bases). The germline CDR1 and CDR2 sequences are SNHLY and FYNNEI. The CDR3 has 13 residues. Trimming took 5 bases from V and 6 from J, leaving 12 bases between them. CDR3 in DNA: TGTGCCAGCAGTCTCGGGCGGGGTGATACGCAGTATTTT. Protein sequence: CASSLGRGDTQYF.

The genes are TRBV27 and TRBJ1-2; 8 bases map to TRBD1. The V segment lost 5 bases and the J segment 5 bases; nucleotides outside the gene matches: 4. Germline CDR1 MNHEY, CDR2 SMNVEV (reference sequence). This CDR3 is 13 amino acids long. CDR3 bases: TGTGCCAGCAGTGGGACAGGAGAGTATGGCTACACCTTC. The encoded protein is CASSGTGEYGYTF.

This rearrangement joins TRBV5-6 to TRBJ2-7; 9 nucleotides agree with TRBD2. J was trimmed by 4 bases and V by 0 bases; bases with no gene match: 8. The CDR3 runs to 16 residues. The germline V gene encodes CDR1 SGHDT and CDR2 YYEEEE. The CDR3 nucleotides are TGTGCCAGCAGCTTGGCCCGAGTTAGCGGGAGTTACGAGCAGTACTTC. Residues: CASSLARVSGSYEQYF.

This chain connects TRBV28 to TRBJ1-4, with no clear D. Per germline, CDR1 MDHEN and CDR2 SYDVKM. Trimming stripped 2 bases from V and 7 bases from J, with 2 bases between. The CDR3 extends over 11 amino acids. The DNA for the CDR3 is TGTGCCAGCAGTTTACTTGAAAAACTGTTTTTT. Translation gives CASSLLEKLFF.

The V gene is TRBV2, the J gene TRBJ2-7; D is ambiguous. The V gene lost 3 bases and the J gene lost 6 bases, with 6 bases spanning the gap. Germline CDR1 SNHLY, CDR2 FYNNEI. The CDR3 covers 11 residues. Here the CDR3 reads CASSDGLEQYF. The CDR3 DNA reads as TGTGCCAGCAGTGATGGGCTCGAGCAGTACTTC.

The chain is built from TRBV9 and TRBJ2-1, with D unclear. Germline V CDR1 and CDR2: SGDLS, YYNGEE. The CDR3 totals 11 residues. V lost 3 bases and J lost 6, with 4 bases in between. The CDR3 loop is CASSASNEQFF. The CDR3, as DNA: TGTGCCAGCAGCGCTTCCAATGAGCAGTTCTTC.